This T cell receptor beta chain was profiled in a study of blood T cell repertoires in COVID-19. Study-level information: COVID-19 samples, acute and convalescent, were from the United States, Italy and Spain.

In the study's own analysis: Scientists estimated how many nucleated cells there were by amplifying reference gene primers. Sequenced by immunoSEQ multiplex PCR; TCRdb stores in-frame clones only, minus some. V, J and clone size are taken as reported in that table, and D and trimming were inferred from the DNA itself. The table has about 250,000 clones, about 80% seen once. The germline gives CDR1 GTSNPN, CDR2 SVGIG (reference sequence). The CDR3 is 15 residues long. V lost 0 bases to trimming and J lost 7 bases, with 19 bases between them. The rearrangement uses TRBV30 and TRBJ2-7; a possible D gene is TRBD1 (7 bases). Sequencing was carried out using peripheral blood. This sequence originates from a man aged 50-59 years with active or convalescent COVID-19. CDR3 loop: CAWSVQGTLGREQYF. CDR3 nucleotides: TGTGCCTGGAGTGTACAGGGGACCTTGGGGAGGGAGCAGTACTTC.